This T cell receptor beta chain was sequenced during a study of radiotherapy plus CTLA-4 blockade in lung cancer. Only in-frame clones appear in the TCRdb table, and some are missing; sequencing was by immunoSEQ multiplex PCR. The table shows roughly 90,000 clones, with under 80% occurring only once. V shed 5 bases and J shed 13 bases, with 24 bases lying between them. Germline CDR1 reads SGHVS; CDR2 reads FQNEAQ. The CDR3 has 15 amino acids. V usage is TRBV7-8 and J usage is TRBJ2-1; a weak D match, TRBD2 (5 bases). This TCR derives from a human donor with non-small cell lung cancer who had a partial response to radiotherapy plus ipilimumab. Some clones in this sample may be carry-over from other donors' samples. The sample in question was peripheral blood, obtained from a patient treated with radiotherapy plus ipilimumab. The chain's CDR3 is CASSAAPGSPARQFF. The CDR3, as DNA: TGTGCCAGCAGCGCCGCCCCGGGGAGCCCCGCTAGACAGTTCTTC.